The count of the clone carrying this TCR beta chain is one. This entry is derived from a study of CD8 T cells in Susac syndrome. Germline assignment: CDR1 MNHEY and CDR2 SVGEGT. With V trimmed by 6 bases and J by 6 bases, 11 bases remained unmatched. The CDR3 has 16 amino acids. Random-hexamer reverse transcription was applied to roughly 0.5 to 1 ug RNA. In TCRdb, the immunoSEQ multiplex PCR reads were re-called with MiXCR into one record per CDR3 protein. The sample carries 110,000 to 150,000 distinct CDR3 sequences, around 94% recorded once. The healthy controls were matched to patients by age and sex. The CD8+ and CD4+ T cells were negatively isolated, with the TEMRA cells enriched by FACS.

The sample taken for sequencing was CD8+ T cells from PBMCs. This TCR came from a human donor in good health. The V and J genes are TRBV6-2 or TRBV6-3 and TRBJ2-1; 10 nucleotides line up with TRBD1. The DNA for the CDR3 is TGTGCCAGCAGACCCACGACAGGGGGCTTTCTCAATGAGCAGTTCTTC. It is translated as CASRPTTGGFLNEQFF.